Listed below are T cell receptor beta chains from one sample, sequenced in a study of OX40 agonist ivuxolimab in advanced cancers. Profiled with immunoSEQ multiplex PCR; TCRdb holds only in-frame clones, not every one. The data hold more than 50,000 clones, with approximately 80% observed a single time. Specimen: CD4+ or CD8+ T cells sorted from blood, collected in a trial of the OX40 agonist ivuxolimab. These receptor sequences come from an adult with an advanced solid tumor such as melanoma, head and neck, liver or kidney cancer. Each CDR3 is given with its conserved first and last residue.

13 | TRBJ1-1 | TRBV5-1 | CASSLSSVTEAFF
17 | TRBJ2-5 | TRBV5-1 | CASSSVTSGKSLETQYF
16 | TRBJ1-2 | TRBV28 | CASSNHGTGGYYGYTF
13 | TRBJ1-1 | TRBV27 | CASTPFGGTEAFF
14 | TRBJ2-1 | TRBV7-6 | CASSLQASYNEQFF
14 | TRBJ2-2 | TRBV19 | CASSLSADTGELFF
16 | TRBJ1-3 | TRBV6-6 | CASSPQGLISGNTIYF
13 | TRBJ1-4 | TRBV5-1 | CASRQGTNEKLFF
16 | TRBJ2-1 | TRBV11-2 | CASRLPGGSSYNEQFF
14 | TRBJ1-2 | TRBV18 | CASSPGRENYGYTF
18 | TRBJ2-2 | TRBV7-2 | CASSLLGLAGALGGELFF
15 | TRBJ2-3 | TRBV7-2 | CASSILQVSTDTQYF
14 | TRBJ2-7 | TRBV27 | CASSLGRREWEQYF
15 | TRBJ2-5 | TRBV7-2 | CASSFKRTAQETQYF
15 | TRBJ1-5 | TRBV19 | CASRNTGPSNQPQHF
13 | TRBJ1-1 | TRBV9 | CASSFIGETEAFF
13 | TRBJ2-4 | TRBV28 | CASSLDDRSLQYF
14 | TRBJ2-3 | TRBV7-2 | CASSYGTATDTQYF
11 | TRBJ2-1 | TRBV5-1 | CASSYQNEQFF
19 | TRBJ2-1 | TRBV27 | CASSLWAGARGRGYNEQFF
13 | TRBJ2-5 | TRBV6-1 | CASSGTGKETQYF
16 | TRBJ1-3 | TRBV7-2 | CASSAPFGPDGNTIYF
18 | TRBJ2-2 | TRBV7-2 | CASSSRLSGSWESGELFF
16 | TRBJ2-3 | TRBV11-2 | CASHKLARPSTDTQYF
15 | TRBJ1-5 | TRBV7-2 | CASSLGLLAGQPQHF
16 | TRBJ2-7 | TRBV7-2 | CASSLRVAGSSYEQYF
11 | TRBJ2-1 | TRBV7-9 | CASSLPGEQFF
17 | TRBJ2-4 | TRBV28 | CASSLWSGRFGKNIQYF
15 | TRBJ1-1 | TRBV11-3 | CASSPGGGLGTEAFF
16 | TRBJ2-1 | TRBV19 | CASSSPGTSGRGEQFF
14 | TRBJ1-2 | TRBV28 | CASSLPDRGNGYTF
15 | TRBJ2-7 | TRBV5-1 | CASSLVFVPSYEQYF
16 | TRBJ2-4 | TRBV11-2 | CASSPRGSGTKNIQYF
18 | TRBJ2-4 | TRBV7-2 | CASSLRAGGPLAKNIQYF
13 | TRBJ1-5 | TRBV4-3 | CASSQDLGTVRHF
14 | TRBJ2-3 | TRBV11-2 | CASSLDRPGDTQYF
13 | TRBJ1-2 | TRBV7-8 | CASSLGSTYGYTF
15 | TRBJ1-1 | TRBV27 | CASSFLGQGRTEAFF
13 | TRBJ2-1 | TRBV29-1 | CSVGTSGGHEQFF
16 | TRBJ1-1 | TRBV15 | CATSRKGQLLNTEAFF
16 | - | TRBV9 | CASSSGTGLGGYEQYF
15 | TRBJ1-2 | TRBV6-5 | CASSPARQGSHGYTF
16 | TRBJ2-3 | TRBV9 | CASSPQGDRGMDTQYF
16 | TRBJ2-7 | TRBV28 | CASSSIFTSGRSEQYF